This TCR beta chain stems from a study of blood T cell repertoires in COVID-19. Under the authors' procedure: Counts of nucleated cells, estimated from reference gene primer amplification, were obtained. This table comes from immunoSEQ multiplex PCR, and its TCRdb copy is limited to in-frame clones, with some not included. The DNA was the basis for D and trimming; V, J and clone size are from that table. Of around 99,000 clones listed, around 83% are singletons. This clone was seen once. Germline V gives CDR1 MNHEY, CDR2 SVGAGI. Unmatched junction bases numbered 7, after V lost 5 bases and J lost 4 bases. This CDR3 comprises 14 residues.

The sequenced material came from peripheral blood. This TCR derives from a woman of 80 years or more with active or convalescent COVID-19. This chain connects TRBV6-5 to TRBJ1-2, with 7 bases aligning to TRBD1. Here the CDR3 reads CASSNRGTIYGYTF. The CDR3 nucleotides are TGTGCCAGCAGTAACAGGGGCACGATCTATGGCTACACCTTC.